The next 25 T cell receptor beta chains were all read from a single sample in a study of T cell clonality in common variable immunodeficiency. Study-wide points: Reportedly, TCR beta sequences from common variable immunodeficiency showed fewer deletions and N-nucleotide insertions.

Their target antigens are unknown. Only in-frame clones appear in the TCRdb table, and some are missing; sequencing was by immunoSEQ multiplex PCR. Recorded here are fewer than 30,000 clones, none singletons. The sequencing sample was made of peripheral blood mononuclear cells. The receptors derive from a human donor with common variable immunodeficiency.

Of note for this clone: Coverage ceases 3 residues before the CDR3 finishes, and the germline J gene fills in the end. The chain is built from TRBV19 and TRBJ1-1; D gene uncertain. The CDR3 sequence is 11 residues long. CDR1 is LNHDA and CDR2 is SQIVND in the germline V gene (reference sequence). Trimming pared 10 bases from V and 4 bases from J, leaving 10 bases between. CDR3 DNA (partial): TGTGCCACCTCCCCGGGCACTGAA. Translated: CATSPGTE. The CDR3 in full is CATSPGTEAFF.

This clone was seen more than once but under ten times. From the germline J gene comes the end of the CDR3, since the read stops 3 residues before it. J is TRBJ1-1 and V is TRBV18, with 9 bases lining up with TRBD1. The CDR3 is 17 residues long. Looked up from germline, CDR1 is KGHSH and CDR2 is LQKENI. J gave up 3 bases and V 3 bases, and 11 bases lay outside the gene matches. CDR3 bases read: TGTGCCAGCTCACCGGACAGGGGCCGATCTCAGGACACTGAA. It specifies CASSPDRGRSQDTE. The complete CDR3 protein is CASSPDRGRSQDTEAFF.

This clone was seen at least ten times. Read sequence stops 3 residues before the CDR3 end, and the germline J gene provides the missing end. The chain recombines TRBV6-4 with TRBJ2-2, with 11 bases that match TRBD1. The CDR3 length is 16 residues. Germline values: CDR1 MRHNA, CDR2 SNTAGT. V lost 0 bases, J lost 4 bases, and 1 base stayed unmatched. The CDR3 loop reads CASSDSGTGGTGELFF. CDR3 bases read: TGTGCCAGCAGTGACTCCGGGACAGGGGGCACCGGGGAG.

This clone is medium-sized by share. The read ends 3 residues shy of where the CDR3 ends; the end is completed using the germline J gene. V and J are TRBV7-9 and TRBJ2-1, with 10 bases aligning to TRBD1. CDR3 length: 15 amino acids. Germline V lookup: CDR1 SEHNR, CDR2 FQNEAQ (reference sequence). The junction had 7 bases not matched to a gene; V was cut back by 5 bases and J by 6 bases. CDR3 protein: CASSPGQGGVNEQFF. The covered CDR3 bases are TGTGCCAGCAGCCCCGGACAGGGGGGGGTCAATGAG.

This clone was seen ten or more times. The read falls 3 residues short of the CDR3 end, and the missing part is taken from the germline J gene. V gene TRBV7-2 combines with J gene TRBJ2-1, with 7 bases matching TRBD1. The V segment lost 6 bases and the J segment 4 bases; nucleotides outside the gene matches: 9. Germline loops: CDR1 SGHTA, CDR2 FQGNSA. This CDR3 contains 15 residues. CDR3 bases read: TGTGCCAGCAGGACCCGGGACAGAAAGTACAATGAG. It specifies CASRTRDRKYNE. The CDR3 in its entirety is CASRTRDRKYNEQFF.

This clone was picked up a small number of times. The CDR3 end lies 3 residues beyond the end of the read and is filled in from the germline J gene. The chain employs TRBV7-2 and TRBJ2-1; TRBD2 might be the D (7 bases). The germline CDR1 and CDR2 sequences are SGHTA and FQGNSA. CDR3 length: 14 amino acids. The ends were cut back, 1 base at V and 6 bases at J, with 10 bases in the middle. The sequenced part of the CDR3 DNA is TGTGCCAGCAGCTTAGGGGGGGGCCTCAATGAG. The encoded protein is CASSLGGGLNE. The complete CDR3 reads CASSLGGGLNEQFF.

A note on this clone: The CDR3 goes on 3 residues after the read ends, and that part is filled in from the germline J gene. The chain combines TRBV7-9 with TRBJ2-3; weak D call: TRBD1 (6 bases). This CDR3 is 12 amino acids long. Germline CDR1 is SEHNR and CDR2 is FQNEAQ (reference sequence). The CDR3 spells CASSSGERAQYF. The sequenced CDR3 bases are TGTGCCAGCAGCTCAGGGGAAAGGGCG. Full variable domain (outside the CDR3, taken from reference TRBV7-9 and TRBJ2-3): DTGVSQNPRHKITKRGQNVTFRCDPISEHNRLYWYRQTLGQGPEFLTYFQNEAQLEKSRLLSDRFSAERPKGSFSTLEIQRTEQGDSAMYLCASSSGERAQYFGPGTRLTVL.

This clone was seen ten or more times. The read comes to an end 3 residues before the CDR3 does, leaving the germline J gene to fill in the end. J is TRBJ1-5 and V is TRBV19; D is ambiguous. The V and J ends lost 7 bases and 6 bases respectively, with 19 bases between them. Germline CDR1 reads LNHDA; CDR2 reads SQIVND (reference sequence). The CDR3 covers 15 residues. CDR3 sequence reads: CASTERRVIGQPQHF. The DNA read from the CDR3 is TGTGCCAGTACCGAACGTAGGGTAATTGGTCAGCCC.

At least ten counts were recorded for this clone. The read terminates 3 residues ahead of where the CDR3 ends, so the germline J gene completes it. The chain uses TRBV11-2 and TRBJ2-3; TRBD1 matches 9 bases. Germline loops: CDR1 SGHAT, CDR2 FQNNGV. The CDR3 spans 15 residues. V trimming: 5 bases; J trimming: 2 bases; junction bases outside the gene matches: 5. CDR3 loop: CASSPGTGPTDTQYF. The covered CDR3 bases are TGTGCCAGCAGCCCAGGGACAGGGCCCACAGATACG.

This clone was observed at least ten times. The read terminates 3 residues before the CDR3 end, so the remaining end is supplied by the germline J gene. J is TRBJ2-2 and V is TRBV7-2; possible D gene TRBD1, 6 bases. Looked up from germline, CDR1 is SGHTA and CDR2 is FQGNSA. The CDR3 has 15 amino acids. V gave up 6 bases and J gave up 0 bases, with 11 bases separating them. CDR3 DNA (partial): TGTGCCAGCAGACGAGCAGGGGCGAACACCGGGGAG. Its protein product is CASRRAGANTGE. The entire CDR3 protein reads CASRRAGANTGELFF.

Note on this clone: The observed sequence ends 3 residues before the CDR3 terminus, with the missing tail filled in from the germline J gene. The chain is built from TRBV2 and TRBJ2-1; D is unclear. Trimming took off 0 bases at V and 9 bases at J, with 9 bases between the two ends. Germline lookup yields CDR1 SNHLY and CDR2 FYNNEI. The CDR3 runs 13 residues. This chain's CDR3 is CASSEAPGLEQFF. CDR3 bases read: TGTGCCAGCAGTGAAGCGCCTGGGCTTGAG.

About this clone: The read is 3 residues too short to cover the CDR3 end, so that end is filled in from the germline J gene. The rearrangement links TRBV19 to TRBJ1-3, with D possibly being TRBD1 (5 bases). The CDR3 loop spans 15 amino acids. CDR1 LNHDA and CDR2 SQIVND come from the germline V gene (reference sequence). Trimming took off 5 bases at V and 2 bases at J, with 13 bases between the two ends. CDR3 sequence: CASSLQPTAGNTIYF. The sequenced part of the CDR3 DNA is TGTGCCAGTAGTCTCCAGCCGACAGCTGGAAACACC.

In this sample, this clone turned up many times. The CDR3 DNA, read in part, is TGTGCCATCGCACAGGGAAAAGGAGAGACC. Translation: CAIAQGKGET. The whole CDR3 protein is CAIAQGKGETQYF. This sequence joins TRBV10-3 and TRBJ2-5, with D possibly being TRBD1 (6 bases). The CDR3 end is not reached by the read, which stops 3 residues before it; the germline J gene fills it in. Trimming cost V 8 bases and J 4 bases, with 14 bases left between them. The germline CDR1 and CDR2 sequences are ENHRY and SYGVKD. CDR3 length: 13 residues.

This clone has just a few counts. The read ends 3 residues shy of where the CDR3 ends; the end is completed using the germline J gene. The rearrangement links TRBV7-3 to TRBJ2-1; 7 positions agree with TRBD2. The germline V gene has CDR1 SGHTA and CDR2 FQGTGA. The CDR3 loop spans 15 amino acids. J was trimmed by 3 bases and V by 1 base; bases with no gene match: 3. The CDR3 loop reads CASSLNSGVYNEQFF. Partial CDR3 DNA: TGTGCCAGCAGCTTAAACAGCGGGGTCTACAATGAG.

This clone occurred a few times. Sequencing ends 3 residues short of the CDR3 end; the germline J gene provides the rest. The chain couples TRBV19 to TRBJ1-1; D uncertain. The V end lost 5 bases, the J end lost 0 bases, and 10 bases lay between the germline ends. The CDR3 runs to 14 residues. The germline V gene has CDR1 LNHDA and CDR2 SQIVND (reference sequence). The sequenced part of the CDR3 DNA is TGTGCCAGTAGTCCGCCGACACTGAACACTGAA. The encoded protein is CASSPPTLNTE. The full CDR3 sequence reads CASSPPTLNTEAFF.

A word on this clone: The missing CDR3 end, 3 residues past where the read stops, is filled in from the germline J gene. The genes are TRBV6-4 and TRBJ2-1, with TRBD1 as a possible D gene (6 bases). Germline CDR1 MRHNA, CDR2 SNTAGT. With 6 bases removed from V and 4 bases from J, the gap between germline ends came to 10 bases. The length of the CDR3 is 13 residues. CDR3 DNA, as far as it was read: TGTGCCAGCAGCCCCGGGACATACAATGAG. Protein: CASSPGTYNE. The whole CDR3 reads CASSPGTYNEQFF.

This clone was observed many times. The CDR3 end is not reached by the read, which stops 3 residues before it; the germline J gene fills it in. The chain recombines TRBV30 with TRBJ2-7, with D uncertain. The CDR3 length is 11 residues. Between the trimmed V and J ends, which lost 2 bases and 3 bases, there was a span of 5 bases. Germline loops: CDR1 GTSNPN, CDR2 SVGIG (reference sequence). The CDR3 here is CAWSLNYEQYF. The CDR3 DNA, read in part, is TGTGCCTGGAGTCTAAACTACGAG.

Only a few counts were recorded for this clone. The covered CDR3 bases are TGTGCCAGCAGCTTGGACAGGGTCCATGAAAAA. It specifies CASSLDRVHEK. The full CDR3 protein reads CASSLDRVHEKLFF. The rearrangement joins TRBV7-9 to TRBJ1-4, with 8 bases matching TRBD1. The CDR3 end falls 3 residues outside the read, so it is completed with the germline J gene. CDR1 SEHNR and CDR2 FQNEAQ come from the germline V gene (reference sequence). V shed 3 bases, J shed 6 bases, and the junction held 3 bases outside the gene matches. This CDR3 is built from 14 residues.

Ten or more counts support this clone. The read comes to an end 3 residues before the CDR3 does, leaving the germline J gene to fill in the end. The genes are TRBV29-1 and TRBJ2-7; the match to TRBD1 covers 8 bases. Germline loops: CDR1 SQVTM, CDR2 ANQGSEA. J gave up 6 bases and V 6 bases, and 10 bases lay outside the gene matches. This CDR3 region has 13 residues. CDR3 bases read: TGCAGCGTGGCACAGGGGGAAGGGTCCGAG. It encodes CSVAQGEGSE. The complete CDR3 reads CSVAQGEGSEQYF.

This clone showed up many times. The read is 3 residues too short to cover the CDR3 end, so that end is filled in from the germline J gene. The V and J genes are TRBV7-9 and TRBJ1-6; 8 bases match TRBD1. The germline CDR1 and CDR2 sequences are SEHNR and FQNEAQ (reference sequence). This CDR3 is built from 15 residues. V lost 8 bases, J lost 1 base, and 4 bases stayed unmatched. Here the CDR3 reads CASHRGESYNSPLHF. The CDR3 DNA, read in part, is TGTGCCAGCCACAGGGGGGAGTCCTATAATTCACCC.

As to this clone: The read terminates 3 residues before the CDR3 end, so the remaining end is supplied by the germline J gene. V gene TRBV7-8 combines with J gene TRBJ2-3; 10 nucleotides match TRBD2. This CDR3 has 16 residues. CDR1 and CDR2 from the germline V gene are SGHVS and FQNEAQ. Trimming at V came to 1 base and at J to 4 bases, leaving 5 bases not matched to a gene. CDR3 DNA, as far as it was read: TGTGCCAGCAGCTTAGTGTCTAGCGGGGGCCCAGATACG. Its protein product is CASSLVSSGGPDT. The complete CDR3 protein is CASSLVSSGGPDTQYF.

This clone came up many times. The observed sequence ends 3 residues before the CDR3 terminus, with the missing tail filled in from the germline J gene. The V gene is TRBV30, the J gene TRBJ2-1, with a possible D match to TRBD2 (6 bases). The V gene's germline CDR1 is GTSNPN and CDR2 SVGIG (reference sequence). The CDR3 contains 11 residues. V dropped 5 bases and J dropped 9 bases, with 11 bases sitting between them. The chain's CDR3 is CAWYTGVEQFF. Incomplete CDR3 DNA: TGTGCCTGGTACACGGGGGTTGAG.

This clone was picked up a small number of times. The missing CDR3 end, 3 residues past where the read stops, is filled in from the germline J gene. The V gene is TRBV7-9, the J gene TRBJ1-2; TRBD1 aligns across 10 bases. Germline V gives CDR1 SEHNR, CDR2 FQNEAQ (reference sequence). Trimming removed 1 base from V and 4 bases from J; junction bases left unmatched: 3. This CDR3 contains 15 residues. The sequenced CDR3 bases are TGTGCCAGCAGCTTAGAGACAGGGGGCAGCTATGGC. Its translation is CASSLETGGSYG. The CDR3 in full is CASSLETGGSYGYTF.

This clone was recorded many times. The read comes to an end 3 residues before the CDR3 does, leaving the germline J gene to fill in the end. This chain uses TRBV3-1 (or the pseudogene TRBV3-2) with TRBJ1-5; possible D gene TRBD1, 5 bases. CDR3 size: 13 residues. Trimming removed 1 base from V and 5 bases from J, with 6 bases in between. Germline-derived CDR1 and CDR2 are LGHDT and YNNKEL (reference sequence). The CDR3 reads CASSQGGDQPQHF. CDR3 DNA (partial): TGTGCCAGCAGCCAAGGGGGGGATCAGCCC.

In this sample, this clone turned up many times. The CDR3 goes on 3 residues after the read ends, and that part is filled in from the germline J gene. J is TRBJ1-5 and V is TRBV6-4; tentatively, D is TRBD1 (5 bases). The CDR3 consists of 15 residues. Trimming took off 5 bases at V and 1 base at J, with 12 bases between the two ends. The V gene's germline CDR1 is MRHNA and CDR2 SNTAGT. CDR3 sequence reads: CASSSTVRSNQPQHF. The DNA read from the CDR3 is TGTGCCAGCAGTTCGACAGTCCGCAGCAATCAGCCC.